The clone carrying this TCR beta chain was counted only a few times. Its target is not known. CDR1 and CDR2 (germline): SGHVS, FQNEAQ. The CDR3 runs to 18 residues. Deletions cut 2 bases from V and 0 bases from J, with 19 bases between. The sample belongs to a study of CD8 T cells in ankylosing spondylitis. Study results and caveats: Matched ankylosing spondylitis synovial fluid reportedly contained a significantly enriched population of disease-linked clones. Researchers report that disease-linked clones proved CD8+ and relatively rare in peripheral blood. Roughly eight highly homologous variants made up a TCR beta motif that seemed to typify ankylosing spondylitis blood. In synovial fluid and blood from reactive arthritis, some motif variants were previously reported.

A single record per CDR3 protein comes from TCRdb applying MiXCR to the 5' RACE reads. The sample lists approximately 400,000 distinct CDR3 sequences; over 15% were seen once. The sequenced sample consisted of blood, either unsorted or a sorted T cell fraction (not recorded which). The TCR comes from a male donor with ankylosing spondylitis. V usage is TRBV7-8 and J usage is TRBJ1-1; D is uncertain. CDR3 in DNA: TGTGCCAGCAGCTTAAGGATCCGGGAGGGAAATATGAACACTGAAGCTTTCTTT. Residues: CASSLRIREGNMNTEAFF.